The 26 T cell receptor beta chains presented below share a single source sample, sequenced in a study of blood T cell repertoires in COVID-19. Libraries were prepared by immunoSEQ multiplex PCR; TCRdb keeps only in-frame clonotypes and omits some of them. Among 200,000 to 250,000 clones listed, approximately 83% were seen once. The source material was peripheral blood. These receptors originate from a woman aged 55-70 years with acute or convalescent COVID-19.

The chain has TRBV30 and TRBJ1-1; a possible D gene is TRBD1 (5 bases). The CDR3 extends over 13 amino acids. The V end lost 5 bases, the J end lost 6 bases, and 16 bases lay between the germline ends. CDR1 and CDR2 from the germline V gene are GTSNPN and SVGIG (reference sequence). Here the CDR3 reads CAWARGIRAEAFF. The CDR3, as DNA: TGTGCCTGGGCTCGGGGGATTCGGGCTGAAGCTTTCTTT.

This chain links TRBV3-1 (or the pseudogene TRBV3-2) with TRBJ1-2; D is unresolved. Germline V gene sequence: CDR1 LGHDT, CDR2 YNNKEL (reference sequence). Trimming took off 3 bases at V and 4 bases at J, with 9 bases between the two ends. The CDR3 extends over 13 amino acids. The CDR3 region has the DNA TGTGCCAGCAGCCATACGGGGTTCTATGGCTACACCTTC. It encodes CASSHTGFYGYTF.

The chain uses TRBV6-5 and TRBJ1-6; D is undetermined. Germline loops: CDR1 MNHEY, CDR2 SVGAGI. This CDR3 has 14 residues. V was shortened by 3 bases and J by 8 bases, with 11 bases between the two germline ends. DNA for the CDR3: TGTGCCAGCAGTTATCGCGGGTACGATTCACCCCTCCACTTT. Its translation: CASSYRGYDSPLHF.

The V and J genes are TRBV4-1 and TRBJ1-2, with unresolved D. CDR1 is MGHRA, CDR2 YSYEKL, per germline. The CDR3 totals 15 residues. V was clipped by 1 base and J by 4 bases, with 13 bases between them. The CDR3 spells CASSQGANHLYGYTF. In DNA form, the CDR3 reads TGCGCCAGCAGCCAAGGGGCGAACCACCTCTATGGCTACACCTTC.

The V gene is TRBV7-8, the J gene TRBJ1-2; no clear D gene. Germline V lookup: CDR1 SGHVS, CDR2 FQNEAQ. The CDR3 extends over 13 amino acids. The V end was cut by 0 bases, the J end by 6 bases, with 8 bases between. The CDR3 here is CASSLAGGNGYTF. As DNA, the CDR3 is TGTGCCAGCAGCTTAGCTGGAGGGAATGGCTACACCTTC. Full variable domain (missing parts from reference TRBV7-8 and TRBJ1-2): GAGVSQSPRYKVAKRGQDVALRCDPISGHVSLFWYQQALGQGPEFLTYFQNEAQLDKSGLPSDRFFAERPEGSVSTLKIQRTQQEDSAVYLCASSLAGGNGYTFGSGTRLTVV.

The rearrangement joins TRBV6-2 or TRBV6-3 to TRBJ1-1; tentatively, D is TRBD1 (6 bases). The CDR3 is 13 amino acids. The ends were cut back, 5 bases at V and 6 bases at J, with 13 bases in the middle. Germline CDR1 MNHEY, CDR2 SVGEGT. The CDR3: CASSTGFYSEAFF. The CDR3 bases are TGTGCCAGCAGTACAGGGTTTTACTCTGAAGCTTTCTTT.

V is TRBV5-1 and J is TRBJ2-5, with D possibly matching TRBD1 (5 bases). The CDR3 covers 15 residues. V dropped 10 bases and J dropped 1 base, with 20 bases sitting between them. From germline, CDR1 is SGHRS and CDR2 YFSETQ. CDR3 sequence reads: CACSSTGRGQETQYF. The CDR3, as DNA: TGCGCCTGTAGCTCAACGGGTAGGGGCCAAGAGACCCAGTACTTC.

The chain has TRBV3-1 (or the pseudogene TRBV3-2) and TRBJ1-4, with D maybe TRBD1 (6 bases). The germline CDR1 and CDR2 sequences are LGHDT and YNNKEL (reference sequence). Trimming stripped 5 bases from V and 8 bases from J, with 15 bases between. This CDR3 has 14 residues. This CDR3 reads CASSTGTSGEKLFF. CDR3 sequence (DNA): TGTGCCAGCAGCACCGGGACATCAGGGGAAAAACTGTTTTTT.

This sequence joins TRBV5-6 and TRBJ1-2, with D perhaps TRBD1 (5 bases). The V gene lost 2 bases and the J gene lost 8 bases, with 10 bases spanning the gap. This CDR3 is built from 12 residues. Germline V gene data show CDR1 as SGHDT and CDR2 as YYEEEE. The CDR3 DNA reads TGTGCCAGCAGCTTAGGGGATTACGGCTACACCTTC. Amino acids: CASSLGDYGYTF. Using reference TRBV5-6 and TRBJ1-2 for the parts outside the CDR3, the full variable domain is DAGVTQSPTHLIKTRGQQVTLRCSPKSGHDTVSWYQQALGQGPQFIFQYYEEEERQRGNFPDRFSGHQFPNYSSELNVNALLLGDSALYLCASSLGDYGYTFGSGTRLTVV.

The CDR3 reads CSVLQGASYNEQFF. DNA of the CDR3: TGCAGCGTGTTACAGGGGGCCTCCTACAATGAGCAGTTCTTC. The J gene is TRBJ2-1, the V gene TRBV29-1, with TRBD1 matching 9 bases. Looked up from germline, CDR1 is SQVTM and CDR2 is ANQGSEA. The CDR3 spans 14 residues. Germline trimming cut 6 bases from V and 0 bases from J; bases unmatched to any gene: 3.

V is TRBV7-2 and J is TRBJ2-7; 9 nucleotides line up with TRBD1. Germline assignment: CDR1 SGHTA and CDR2 FQGNSA. The CDR3 runs 17 residues. With 5 bases clipped from V and 2 bases from J, the junction kept 13 bases outside the gene matches. The CDR3 coding sequence is TGTGCCAGCAGCCCCTCGGAGGGGACAGGGCTCACCTACGAGCAGTACTTC. Translating gives CASSPSEGTGLTYEQYF.

The chain employs TRBV7-9 and TRBJ2-2; 12 bases align to TRBD2. After removal of 7 bases from V and 6 bases from J, the junction contained 9 bases not matched to a gene. The CDR3 sequence is 16 residues long. CDR1 is SEHNR and CDR2 is FQNEAQ in the germline V gene (reference sequence). CDR3 DNA sequence: TGTGCCAGCACTCCTTCTAGCGGGGGGGCCCCCGGGGAGCTGTTTTTT. It yields the protein CASTPSSGGAPGELFF.

This clone has a single count. V usage is TRBV4-3 and J usage is TRBJ2-3, with 10 nucleotides matching TRBD2. CDR3 length: 16 amino acids. Germline V gives CDR1 LGHNA, CDR2 YSLEER. V was clipped by 3 bases and J by 2 bases; unmatched bases: 5. The DNA for the CDR3 is TGCGCCAGCAGCCAGAATAGCGGGGGGCACACAGATACGCAGTATTTT. This translates into CASSQNSGGHTDTQYF.

This sequence joins TRBV4-3 and TRBJ1-2, with D possibly TRBD1 on 6 matching bases. CDR1 is LGHNA, CDR2 YSLEER, per germline. This CDR3 region has 15 residues. The V gene lost 0 bases and the J gene lost 3 bases, with 11 bases spanning the gap. The CDR3 here is CASSQDSGDYYGYTF. The CDR3 nucleotides read TGCGCCAGCAGCCAAGATTCAGGGGATTACTATGGCTACACCTTC.

Comment on this clone: The DNA is omitted, as the CDR3 cannot be located on it reliably, and the CDR3 follows TCRdb's listing. This sequence joins TRBV28 and TRBJ1-4. Both ends counted, the CDR3 spans 16 residues. The V gene's germline CDR1 is MDHEN and CDR2 SYDVKM. CDR3 protein: CASSSSWGGTDEKLFF.

CDR3 nucleotide sequence: TGTGCCAGCCTTGTCCTCAACACCATATATTTT. Its protein is CASLVLNTIYF. V usage is TRBV5-8 and J usage is TRBJ1-3; D is uncertain. The CDR3 contains 11 residues. Germline CDR1 SGHTS, CDR2 YDEGEE. V lost 7 bases and J 7 bases, leaving 9 bases between the germline ends.

The CDR3: CASSLTLSGNEQFF. The CDR3 region has the DNA TGTGCCAGCAGCTTGACCCTATCGGGCAATGAGCAGTTCTTC. The chain is built from TRBV5-4 and TRBJ2-1, with D unresolved. Per the germline V gene, CDR1 is SGHNT and CDR2 is YYREEE (reference sequence). The CDR3 is 14 amino acids. Deletions cut 1 base from V and 6 bases from J, with 11 bases between.

This clone was observed once. The V gene is TRBV4-1, the J gene TRBJ2-2, with D tentatively TRBD2 (6 bases). The CDR3 has 15 amino acids. V was shortened by 0 bases and J by 4 bases, with 9 bases between the two germline ends. CDR1 and CDR2 (germline): MGHRA, YSYEKL. The DNA of the CDR3 is TGCGCCAGCAGCCAAGAGGGGGGTGGCACCGGGGAGCTGTTTTTT. Its translation: CASSQEGGGTGELFF.

This chain connects TRBV12-5 to TRBJ1-1; the D gene is possibly TRBD1 (6 bases). The CDR3 has 17 amino acids. The V and J ends lost 3 bases and 1 base respectively, with 18 bases between them. The germline V gene has CDR1 LGHNT and CDR2 FRNRAP. The CDR3 coding sequence is TGTGCTAGTGGTTTCTCTACCCCGGGACACGGGAACACTGAAGCTTTCTTT. The encoded protein is CASGFSTPGHGNTEAFF.

The CDR3 DNA is TGTGCCAGCAGCCCCAGACACGGGGCCGGGGAGCTGTTTTTT. Protein sequence: CASSPRHGAGELFF. The chain has TRBV11-2 and TRBJ2-2; TRBD2 is a possible D gene (5 bases). Germline V gives CDR1 SGHAT, CDR2 FQNNGV. The CDR3 is made up of 14 amino acids. V lost 5 bases, J lost 6 bases, and 13 bases lay in between.

The rearrangement joins TRBV20-1 to TRBJ2-1; 7 positions match TRBD1. Per the germline V gene, CDR1 is DFQATT and CDR2 is SNEGSKA (reference sequence). Germline trimming cut 5 bases from V and 7 bases from J; bases unmatched to any gene: 2. The CDR3 runs to 11 residues. The CDR3 DNA reads TGCAGTGCTGGACAGGAGAATGAGCAGTTCTTC. Amino acids: CSAGQENEQFF.

The J gene is TRBJ2-3, the V gene TRBV19; a weak D match, TRBD1 (5 bases). Germline V gene lookup returns CDR1 LNHDA and CDR2 SQIVND (reference sequence). V lost 6 bases and J lost 4, with 11 bases in between. The CDR3 covers 13 residues. DNA of the CDR3: TGTGCCAGTAGGGACAATCCTTCAGATACGCAGTATTTT. Translated: CASRDNPSDTQYF.

V and J are TRBV6-5 and TRBJ2-7; 12 nucleotides agree with TRBD1. The CDR3 consists of 13 residues. The V gene end was trimmed by 6 bases and the J gene end by 5 bases; junction bases not matched to a gene: 2. CDR1 and CDR2 (germline): MNHEY, SVGAGI. The CDR3 here is CASRGQGADEQYF. DNA of the CDR3: TGTGCCAGCAGGGGACAGGGGGCGGACGAGCAGTACTTC.

This chain links TRBV19 with TRBJ2-5, with a weak D call TRBD2 (5 bases). CDR1 and CDR2 from the germline V gene are LNHDA and SQIVND (reference sequence). CDR3 length equals 11 residues. The V end was cut by 3 bases, the J end by 7 bases, with 6 bases between. The CDR3, as DNA: TGTGCCAGTAGTATCCGGGGGACCCAGTACTTC. Protein: CASSIRGTQYF.

The J gene is TRBJ2-7, the V gene TRBV7-9, with 7 bases fitting TRBD1. The germline V gene encodes CDR1 SEHNR and CDR2 FQNEAQ (reference sequence). After removal of 1 base from V and 6 bases from J, the junction contained 3 bases not matched to a gene. The CDR3 sequence is 13 residues long. The CDR3 nucleotides read TGTGCCAGCAGCTTAGGGGACAGTACCGAGCAGTACTTC. It translates to CASSLGDSTEQYF.

The chain recombines TRBV18 with TRBJ2-5; a weak D match, TRBD1 (6 bases). Germline CDR1 reads KGHSH; CDR2 reads LQKENI. This CDR3 has 14 residues. The V end lost 1 base, the J end lost 9 bases, and 15 bases lay between the germline ends. CDR3 region: CASSPLGQGLSQYF. CDR3 DNA: TGTGCCAGCTCACCACTAGGGCAGGGGTTGTCCCAGTACTTC.